Presented here are 29 T cell receptor beta chains from one specimen sequenced in a study of vaccination and CD4 T cells after COVID-19 (dated by TCRdb to the early 2020s). Interpreted using the paper, the treatment or condition label stands for: roughly nine-day PBMC culture with coronavirus spike peptide pools or control peptides (ViraFEST assay). Library construction relied on PCR. The reads were generated on an Illumina iSeq 100. TCR sequencing of DNA from cultured CD4+ T cells used the Oncomine TCR Beta short-read assay at the Johns Hopkins FTIC core. In-frame beta chains were kept once TCRdb had trimmed the public reads at Q25 with fastp and called clones with MiXCR. Rows with a matching CDR3 protein are joined into one entry that keeps the most common DNA and genes. The sample table holds 11,000 to 15,000 distinct CDR3 sequences, of which approximately 45% were seen once. The top ten clonotypes cover about 15% of the sample.

These receptors' targets are unknown. The sequenced sample was cultured CD4+ T cells from blood. The receptors originated from a human donor with COVID-19.

The chain couples TRBV6-2 or TRBV6-3 to TRBJ2-1, with a possible D match to TRBD2 (6 bases). Germline CDR1 is MNHEY and CDR2 is SVGEGT. Trimming pared 10 bases from V and 1 base from J, leaving 14 bases between. This CDR3 spans 14 amino acids. CDR3 sequence reads: CATRAGGSYNEQFF. The CDR3 nucleotides are TGTGCCACGAGAGCCGGGGGTTCCTACAATGAGCAGTTCTTC.

This clonotype was seen a few times. The V call is TRBV20-1, the J call TRBJ1-1; 12 bases match TRBD1. This CDR3 spans 17 amino acids. Losses at the gene ends were 5 bases for V and 4 bases for J; bases not matched to a gene: 14. CDR1 and CDR2 (germline): DFQATT, SNEGSKA (reference sequence). The CDR3 DNA reads as TGCAGTGCTCACCCCGGGGCGGGACAGGGGGCGGGCACTGAAGCTTTCTTT. This codes for CSAHPGAGQGAGTEAFF.

This clonotype showed up just a few times. The V call is TRBV20-1, the J call TRBJ2-7; D gene unclear. This CDR3 has 13 amino acids. Trimming removed 3 bases at V and 5 bases at J, with 14 bases between. Germline CDR1 is DFQATT and CDR2 is SNEGSKA (reference sequence). CDR3 in amino acids: CSASIGVANEQYF. The CDR3 DNA is TGCAGTGCTAGTATTGGGGTGGCTAACGAGCAGTACTTC.

The chain couples TRBV20-1 to TRBJ1-5; D gene unclear. The length of the CDR3 is 16 residues. Per germline, CDR1 DFQATT and CDR2 SNEGSKA (reference sequence). V gave up 0 bases and J gave up 3 bases, with 15 bases separating them. As DNA, the CDR3 is TGCAGTGCTAGAGATGATCAGTTTTTCTTCAATCAGCCCCAGCATTTT. Its translation is CSARDDQFFFNQPQHF.

In its sample, this clonotype was seen once. This chain's CDR3 is CSAGTPGLAPADTQYF. For the CDR3, the DNA is TGCAGTGCTGGAACCCCGGGACTAGCGCCCGCAGATACGCAGTATTTT. The rearrangement uses TRBV20-1 and TRBJ2-3; 10 bases fit TRBD2. CDR3 size: 16 residues. Germline values: CDR1 DFQATT, CDR2 SNEGSKA (reference sequence). V dropped 5 bases and J dropped 4; count of bases not matched to a gene: 12.

The chain has TRBV6-5 and TRBJ1-1, with 7 bases matching TRBD1. This CDR3 contains 18 residues. Germline lookup yields CDR1 MNHEY and CDR2 SVGAGI. Germline trimming cut 2 bases from V and 6 bases from J; bases unmatched to any gene: 18. DNA for the CDR3: TGTGCCAGCAGTTACAGTCGACTCCTCGACAGGGCGGGATCTGAAGCTTTCTTT. This sequence encodes CASSYSRLLDRAGSEAFF.

The chain is built from TRBV7-8 and TRBJ2-1, with D unresolved. The V end was cut by 3 bases, the J end by 5 bases, with 2 bases between. CDR1 and CDR2 from the germline V gene are SGHVS and FQNEAQ. The CDR3 sequence is 11 residues long. CDR3 DNA: TGTGCCAGCAGCTTGGACAATGAGCAGTTCTTC. Residues: CASSLDNEQFF.

This chain uses TRBV19 with TRBJ1-2; TRBD1 matches 8 bases. The CDR3 totals 17 residues. V dropped 1 base and J dropped 0; count of bases not matched to a gene: 7. Germline loops: CDR1 LNHDA, CDR2 SQIVND (reference sequence). The CDR3 DNA reads TGTGCCAGTAGTATAGGGGGACAGGCTGCCCCTAACTATGGCTACACCTTC. Its translation is CASSIGGQAAPNYGYTF.

The table lists this clonotype with a few counts. V and J are TRBV10-3 and TRBJ1-2; D remains unclear. Germline-derived CDR1 and CDR2 are ENHRY and SYGVKD. The length of the CDR3 is 12 residues. V lost 2 bases to trimming and J lost 8 bases, with 9 bases between them. The DNA of the CDR3 is TGTGCCATCAGTGAGGCGGAGGAAGGCTACACCTTC. Translation: CAISEAEEGYTF.

The genes are TRBV6-2 or TRBV6-3 and TRBJ2-1, with TRBD1 identical over 10 bases. CDR3 length: 17 amino acids. Germline V lookup: CDR1 MNHEY, CDR2 SVGEGT. With V trimmed by 2 bases and J by 5 bases, 9 bases remained unmatched. CDR3 in DNA: TGTGCCAGCAGTTACGGGGACAGGGGATTCAAGGACAATGAGCAGTTCTTC. It translates to CASSYGDRGFKDNEQFF.

The chain uses TRBV7-9 and TRBJ2-5; no clear D gene. The CDR3 is 11 residues long. Germline V gene data show CDR1 as SEHNR and CDR2 as FQNEAQ (reference sequence). Deletions cut 5 bases from V and 0 bases from J, with 1 base between. The CDR3: CASSDQETQYF. The CDR3 region has the DNA TGTGCCAGCAGCGACCAAGAGACCCAGTACTTC.

This clonotype was found a few times. This chain connects TRBV11-1 to TRBJ2-3, with D unclear. Germline CDR1 is SGHAT and CDR2 is FQDESV (reference sequence). Trimming took off 5 bases at V and 3 bases at J, with 3 bases between the two ends. The CDR3 runs to 11 residues. The CDR3 is CASSITDTQYF. The CDR3 coding sequence is TGTGCCAGCAGCATTACAGATACGCAGTATTTT.

The chain combines TRBV7-8 with TRBJ2-1; 16 nucleotides agree with TRBD2. J gave up 0 bases and V 5 bases, and 4 bases lay outside the gene matches. The CDR3 is 18 residues long. Looked up from germline, CDR1 is SGHVS and CDR2 is FQNEAQ. This chain's CDR3 is CASSGTSGGVSSYNEQFF. The CDR3 DNA is TGTGCCAGCAGCGGGACTAGCGGGGGGGTTAGCTCCTACAATGAGCAGTTCTTC.

This chain uses TRBV7-2 with TRBJ2-3; D uncertain. The germline gives CDR1 SGHTA, CDR2 FQGNSA. The CDR3 length is 17 residues. V lost 3 bases, J lost 3 bases, and 19 bases lay in between. CDR3 sequence (DNA): TGTGCCAGCAGCTTTTTATTTAAGTCTAGTAGAACAGATACGCAGTATTTT. Protein: CASSFLFKSSRTDTQYF.

The chain employs TRBV11-2 and TRBJ2-5; the match to TRBD2 covers 8 bases. V gave up 1 base and J gave up 5 bases; unmatched junction bases: 3. The CDR3 has 14 residues. Germline V gives CDR1 SGHAT, CDR2 FQNNGV. CDR3 residues: CASSLGGGRETQYF. The CDR3 region has the DNA TGTGCCAGCAGCTTAGGCGGGGGGCGGGAGACCCAGTACTTC.

The V and J genes are TRBV14 and TRBJ2-3; a possible D gene is TRBD2 (5 bases). V was clipped by 2 bases and J by 0 bases, with 9 bases between them. Germline V CDR1 and CDR2: SGHDN, FVKESK. The CDR3 is made up of 15 amino acids. CDR3 nucleotides: TGTGCCAGCAGCCAACAGCTAGCTAGCACAGATACGCAGTATTTT. It yields the protein CASSQQLASTDTQYF.

CDR3 sequence (DNA): TGTGCCAGCAGCTTAGACACGGGACTAGTGAGTGAGCAGTTCTTC. It codes for CASSLDTGLVSEQFF. The V call is TRBV11-2, the J call TRBJ2-1, with 8 bases that match TRBD2. J was trimmed by 9 bases and V by 0 bases; bases with no gene match: 7. The CDR3 is 15 residues long. Germline CDR1 SGHAT, CDR2 FQNNGV.

The genes are TRBV20-1 and TRBJ1-3; 7 bases are shared with TRBD1. Trimming took 7 bases from V and 4 from J; bases not matched to a gene: 7. Germline assignment: CDR1 DFQATT and CDR2 SNEGSKA (reference sequence). The CDR3 sequence is 13 residues long. DNA for the CDR3: TGCAGTGTGTTACAGGGGCTCGGAAACACCATATATTTT. Translating it yields CSVLQGLGNTIYF.

The chain joins TRBV5-1 to TRBJ2-7; D remains unclear. The germline gives CDR1 SGHRS, CDR2 YFSETQ. The CDR3 runs to 12 residues. Trimming took off 1 base at V and 3 bases at J, with 5 bases between the two ends. Here the CDR3 DNA reads TGCGCCAGCAGCTTGACGAACTACGAGCAGTACTTC. Protein product: CASSLTNYEQYF.

V is TRBV7-2 and J is TRBJ1-2; D gene unclear. The ends were cut back, 1 base at V and 2 bases at J, with 8 bases in the middle. The CDR3 runs to 14 residues. Germline V lookup: CDR1 SGHTA, CDR2 FQGNSA. This CDR3 reads CASSLGARNYGYTF. The CDR3 nucleotides are TGTGCCAGCAGCTTAGGGGCAAGGAACTATGGCTACACCTTC.

This clonotype was counted between two and nine times. This rearrangement joins TRBV2 to TRBJ2-7, with D hard to call. Looked up from germline, CDR1 is SNHLY and CDR2 is FYNNEI. The CDR3 sequence is 13 residues long. V was clipped by 1 base and J by 2 bases, with 6 bases between them. In DNA form, the CDR3 reads TGTGCCAGCAGTGAAGGGGTTACCTACGAGCAGTACTTC. Its protein is CASSEGVTYEQYF.

This clonotype was seen more than once but under ten times. The chain joins TRBV6-1 to TRBJ2-2; D uncertain. The ends were cut back, 0 bases at V and 5 bases at J, with 4 bases in the middle. There are 13 residues in the CDR3. The germline V gene has CDR1 MNHNS and CDR2 SASEGT. DNA of the CDR3: TGTGCCAGCAGTGAAGCGGCAACCGGGGAGCTGTTTTTT. Encoded protein: CASSEAATGELFF.

The rearrangement links TRBV15 to TRBJ2-5; D is perhaps TRBD2 (6 bases). The CDR3 contains 14 residues. Germline CDR1 is LNHNV and CDR2 is YYDKDF (reference sequence). The V and J ends lost 1 base and 1 base respectively, with 7 bases between them. The CDR3 sequence is CATSRAGLQETQYF. Here the CDR3 DNA reads TGTGCCACCAGCAGAGCGGGACTCCAAGAGACCCAGTACTTC.

This rearrangement joins TRBV6-2 or TRBV6-3 to TRBJ2-7; TRBD2 agrees at 10 bases. The CDR3 consists of 15 residues. The germline V gene has CDR1 MNHEY and CDR2 SVGEGT. Trimming removed 7 bases from V and 1 base from J; junction bases left unmatched: 7. In DNA, the CDR3 is TGTGCCAGCACCTTAGCTAGCGGGAGATCCTACGAGCAGTACTTC. This sequence encodes CASTLASGRSYEQYF.

The chain uses TRBV6-4 and TRBJ2-1; D is possibly TRBD2 (7 bases). CDR1 and CDR2 from the germline V gene are MRHNA and SNTAGT. V was shortened by 2 bases and J by 3 bases, with 11 bases between the two germline ends. There are 15 residues in the CDR3. The DNA for the CDR3 is TGTGCCAGCAGTGACGGGGGGGCCGACTACAATGAGCAGTTCTTC. Encoded protein: CASSDGGADYNEQFF.

This clonotype was counted only a few times. This chain uses TRBV19 with TRBJ2-2; TRBD1 agrees at 8 bases. Germline V gene sequence: CDR1 LNHDA, CDR2 SQIVND (reference sequence). Losses at the gene ends were 3 bases for V and 6 bases for J; bases not matched to a gene: 6. The CDR3 runs to 15 residues. CDR3 region: CASSISNRGAGELFF. As DNA, the CDR3 is TGTGCCAGTAGTATTTCTAACAGGGGGGCCGGGGAGCTGTTTTTT. Full variable domain (missing parts from reference TRBV19 and TRBJ2-2): DGGITQSPKYLFRKEGQNVTLSCEQNLNHDAMYWYRQDPGQGLRLIYYSQIVNDFQKGDIAEGYSVSREKKESFPLTVTSAQKNPTAFYLCASSISNRGAGELFFGEGSRLTVL.

The chain combines TRBV19 with TRBJ1-2, with TRBD1 matching over 8 bases. V shed 5 bases, J shed 8 bases, and the junction held 13 bases outside the gene matches. CDR3 size: 15 residues. CDR1 and CDR2 from the germline V gene are LNHDA and SQIVND (reference sequence). CDR3 in DNA: TGTGCCAGTAGTCCAACCCACGTGACAGGGGACGGCTACACCTTC. Translating it yields CASSPTHVTGDGYTF.

This clonotype appeared a few times. The chain combines TRBV21-1 with TRBJ2-3; TRBD2 is the table's D call, not checked against the DNA. TRBV21-1 is described as a pseudogene. This CDR3 spans 15 amino acids. CDR3 amino acids: CASSKTSGCTDTQYF. DNA of the CDR3: TGTGCCAGCAGCAAAACTAGCGGCTGCACAGATACGCAGTATTTT.

This clonotype was picked up a small number of times. The rearrangement joins TRBV6-4 to TRBJ2-3, with D perhaps TRBD2 (6 bases). With 6 bases removed from V and 5 bases from J, the gap between germline ends came to 18 bases. The CDR3 is 15 amino acids. Germline-derived CDR1 and CDR2 are MRHNA and SNTAGT. Here the CDR3 DNA reads TGTGCCAGCAGCCTTGGAGGGCTGGGGGGAGATACGCAGTATTTT. Translated, it gives CASSLGGLGGDTQYF.